Listed below are T cell receptor beta chains from one sample, sequenced in a study of blood T cell repertoires in COVID-19. The data were produced by immunoSEQ multiplex PCR, yet TCRdb's version contains in-frame clones alone and is incomplete. The sample has about 200,000 clones, approximately 78% seen once; the top ten hold approximately 12%. The sequenced sample was peripheral blood. The receptors originated from a woman aged 40 to 50 with acute or convalescent COVID-19. The CDR3 runs from the conserved cysteine through the conserved F or W. The D gene is left open where the match is weak. Size tells how often a clone was seen (once, few, many) or the class of an expanded clone, and some rows leave it out.

v_call	d_call	clone_size	j_call	cdr3_nt	cdr3_aa
TRBV30	NA	NA	TRBJ1-2	TGTGCCTGGAGTATCTGGACAGACCCTGGATTC	CAWSIWTDPGF
TRBV18	NA	NA	TRBJ1-2	TGTGCCAGCTCCCTAGACTATGGCTACACCTTC	CASSLDYGYTF
TRBV19	TRBD2	NA	TRBJ2-7	TGTGCCAGTAGTATCGGCGGACTAGCGGGGATTTACGAGCAGTACTTC	CASSIGGLAGIYEQYF
TRBV6-6	TRBD1	NA	TRBJ2-7	TGTGCCAGCAGTTACAGACGAGAAGGGGGCAGCGAGCAGTACTTC	CASSYRREGGSEQYF
TRBV6-5	TRBD1	few	TRBJ1-4	TGTGCCAGCAGTTACTCTCCTCCGGGACAGGCTTCCAAACTGTTTTTT	CASSYSPPGQASKLFF
TRBV5-4	NA	NA	TRBJ1-1	TGTGCCAGCAGCTGGGGACTACAGGAGACGTTTTCTGAAGCTTTCTTT	CASSWGLQETFSEAFF
TRBV7-9	TRBD1	NA	TRBJ2-7	TGTGCCAGCAGCTCCTTGGGGACAGAGACCTACGAGCAGTACTTC	CASSSLGTETYEQYF
TRBV20-1	NA	NA	TRBJ1-2	TGCAGTGCTAGAGTCAATGGCTACACCTTC	CSARVNGYTF
TRBV5-6	NA	NA	TRBJ2-1	TGTGCCAGCAACTACGCCCCTAGGCGTCAGAGAGATGAGCAGTTCTTC	CASNYAPRRQRDEQFF
TRBV4-3	NA	once	TRBJ2-1	TGCGCCAGCAGCCAAGAAGAGCGGAGGGGTTACAATGAGCAGTTCTTC	CASSQEERRGYNEQFF
TRBV11-2	TRBD1	NA	TRBJ2-5	TGTGCCAGCAGCCTCCAGGAAGGGACAGTCCAAGAGACCCAGTACTTC	CASSLQEGTVQETQYF
TRBV10-3	NA	once	TRBJ2-5	TGTGCCATCAATAGTGGGGCCGAAGAGACCCAGTACTTC	CAINSGAEETQYF
TRBV27	TRBD2	NA	TRBJ2-2	TGTGCCAGCAGCCCCTTGGCGGGAGTGGCCGGGGAGCTGTTTTTT	CASSPLAGVAGELFF
TRBV12-3/TRBV12-4	NA	NA	TRBJ2-1	TGTGCCAGCAGCCAGGGCACTTACAATGAGCAGTTCTTC	CASSQGTYNEQFF
TRBV3-1/TRBV3-2	TRBD2	NA	TRBJ2-5	TGTGCCAGCAGCCCCTCTAGCGGGCTCCAAGAGACCCAGTACTTC	CASSPSSGLQETQYF
TRBV5-1	NA	NA	TRBJ2-7	TGCGCCAGCAGCCCCCGGACAGCAAACGAGCAGTACTTC	CASSPRTANEQYF
TRBV6-6	NA	once	TRBJ1-5	TGTGCCAGCAGCCGCGACAATAGCAATCAGCCCCAGCATTTT	CASSRDNSNQPQHF
TRBV6-1	TRBD2	NA	TRBJ2-3	TGTGCCAGCAGTGATGGAACTAGCGGGGGGGCAGATACGCAGTATTTT	CASSDGTSGGADTQYF
TRBV9	TRBD1	NA	TRBJ1-1	TGTGCCAGCAGCGCCGCAGGGGGCGGACTGACTGAAGCTTTCTTT	CASSAAGGGLTEAFF
TRBV7-8	NA	NA	TRBJ1-5	TGTGCCAGCAGCCCTAATCGAGGGTATAGCAATCAGCCCCAGCATTTT	CASSPNRGYSNQPQHF
TRBV5-5	NA	NA	TRBJ2-1	TGTGCCAGCAGCTTGGATATCCGGGTTTCTGGGCAGTTCTTC	CASSLDIRVSGQFF
TRBV19	TRBD1	NA	TRBJ1-2	TGTGCCAGTAGTATAGTCGGGGACAGCGCTAACTATGGCTACACCTTC	CASSIVGDSANYGYTF
TRBV19	NA	NA	TRBJ1-1	TGTGCCAGTAGTATCGGGCGGGCTGCCCGGGACACTGAAGCTTTCTTT	CASSIGRAARDTEAFF
TRBV5-1	NA	NA	TRBJ1-1	TGCGCCAGCAGCCCCGTACAGGGTGAAGCTTTCTTT	CASSPVQGEAFF
TRBV27	TRBD2	NA	TRBJ2-7	TGTGCCAGCAGTTTACGGGGGGACTTCTCCTACGAGCAGTACTTC	CASSLRGDFSYEQYF
TRBV4-3	TRBD2	NA	TRBJ2-1	TGCGCCAGCAGCCCATCAAGCGGGGGCCGGGAGCAGTTCTTC	CASSPSSGGREQFF
TRBV27	NA	NA	TRBJ2-2	TGTGCCAGCAGTTTATTCAAGGGACTGGGGGCCGGGGAGCTGTTTTTT	CASSLFKGLGAGELFF
TRBV7-3	NA	once	TRBJ1-1	TGTGCCAGCAGCGGACACCGGAACACTGAAGCTTTCTTT	CASSGHRNTEAFF
TRBV6-5	TRBD2	NA	TRBJ2-1	TGTGCCAGCAGCCTACTGGGCGGGGGCAATGAGCAGTTCTTC	CASSLLGGGNEQFF
TRBV27	TRBD1	NA	TRBJ1-2	TGTGCCAGCAGACACAGGGGTTACGGCTACACCTTC	CASRHRGYGYTF
TRBV5-4	NA	few	TRBJ2-2	TGTGCCAGCAGCTTAGACACCAGCACCGGGGAGCTGTTTTTT	CASSLDTSTGELFF
TRBV6-2/TRBV6-3	TRBD2	NA	TRBJ2-3	TGTGCCAGCAGTTACTCGATGTCTTGGACTAGCGGGGGGAGGAGCACAGATACGCAGTATTTT	CASSYSMSWTSGGRSTDTQYF
TRBV7-2	NA	NA	TRBJ1-4	TGTGCCAGCAGCTTAGCGAGCACGGATGAAAAACTGTTTTTT	CASSLASTDEKLFF
TRBV13	NA	NA	TRBJ2-1	TGTGCCAGCAAACGGGAAAACGGGTGGGATGAGCAGTTCTTC	CASKRENGWDEQFF
TRBV4-1	NA	NA	TRBJ2-7	TGCGCCAGCAGCCAAGTCTTCCAGGGTGTCTACGAGCAGTACTTC	CASSQVFQGVYEQYF
TRBV11-2	NA	NA	TRBJ2-7	TGTGCCAGCAGCTTAGAGAGGGGACTCTACGAGCAGTACTTC	CASSLERGLYEQYF